The 18 T cell receptor beta chains listed next were all sequenced from one sample in a study of blood T cell repertoires in COVID-19. Profiling relied on immunoSEQ multiplex PCR, and the TCRdb table lists in-frame clones only, not all of them. The table has about 86,000 clones, around 80% seen once; the top ten hold roughly 32%. The sequencing sample was made of peripheral blood. These receptors were collected from a woman of 80 years or more with active or convalescent COVID-19.

The V gene is TRBV6-2 or TRBV6-3, the J gene TRBJ2-2, with TRBD1 as a possible D gene (6 bases). The ends were cut back, 6 bases at V and 3 bases at J, with 14 bases in the middle. The CDR3 has 15 amino acids. The germline CDR1 and CDR2 sequences are MNHEY and SVGEGT. The CDR3 spells CASSRGQPYTGELFF. The CDR3 DNA follows: TGTGCCAGCAGCCGCGGACAGCCCTACACCGGGGAGCTGTTTTTT.

This chain connects TRBV29-1 to TRBJ1-1; 8 nucleotides align to TRBD1. Per germline, CDR1 SQVTM and CDR2 ANQGSEA. J gave up 11 bases and V 3 bases, and 8 bases lay outside the gene matches. The CDR3 extends over 12 amino acids. CDR3 sequence reads: CSVDAGGIEAFF. The CDR3 DNA reads as TGCAGCGTTGATGCAGGGGGCATTGAGGCTTTCTTT.

The rearrangement joins TRBV6-5 to TRBJ1-5; TRBD1 matches 8 bases. Germline V gives CDR1 MNHEY, CDR2 SVGAGI. V lost 11 bases, J lost 3 bases, and 9 bases stayed unmatched. CDR3 length: 14 residues. CDR3: CASQGAINNQPQHF. In DNA form, the CDR3 reads TGTGCCTCCCAGGGGGCAATTAACAATCAGCCCCAGCATTTT.

The chain uses TRBV14 and TRBJ2-2; 8 bases are a match to TRBD1. CDR3 length: 15 amino acids. With 5 bases clipped from V and 0 bases from J, the junction kept 2 bases outside the gene matches. Germline lookup yields CDR1 SGHDN and CDR2 FVKESK. CDR3 in amino acids: CASSRDRTNTGELFF. DNA of the CDR3: TGTGCCAGCAGCAGGGACAGGACGAACACCGGGGAGCTGTTTTTT. Full variable domain (missing parts from reference TRBV14 and TRBJ2-2): EAGVTQFPSHSVIEKGQTVTLRCDPISGHDNLYWYRRVMGKEIKFLLHFVKESKQDESGMPNNRFLAERTGGTYSTLKVQPAELEDSGVYFCASSRDRTNTGELFFGEGSRLTVL.

The gene calls are TRBV7-9 and TRBJ1-4, with 7 bases aligning to TRBD1. The CDR3 runs to 16 residues. Germline loops: CDR1 SEHNR, CDR2 FQNEAQ (reference sequence). V gave up 2 bases and J gave up 6 bases; unmatched junction bases: 9. The CDR3 nucleotides read TGTGCCAGCAGCTTACGGTCCTCCAGGGGGGATGAAAAACTGTTTTTT. Amino acids: CASSLRSSRGDEKLFF.

The rearrangement joins TRBV4-3 to TRBJ2-7, with no clear D. CDR3 length: 16 residues. The germline V gene has CDR1 LGHNA and CDR2 YSLEER. The V and J ends lost 0 bases and 4 bases respectively, with 16 bases between them. The CDR3 region has the DNA TGCGCCAGCAGCCAAGATACCAACGTGAGTCCGTACGAGCAGTACTTC. Encoded protein: CASSQDTNVSPYEQYF.

The chain joins TRBV28 to TRBJ1-1; a weak D match, TRBD1 (6 bases). The CDR3 has 15 residues. V was pared by 6 bases and J by 4 bases, with 18 bases between. Germline V gene data show CDR1 as MDHEN and CDR2 as SYDVKM. This CDR3 reads CASSPTTGFFTEAFF. The CDR3 DNA sequence: TGTGCCAGCAGCCCAACCACAGGGTTTTTCACTGAAGCTTTCTTT.

This chain links TRBV6-5 with TRBJ2-7, with 13 positions matching TRBD2. Germline V gene lookup returns CDR1 MNHEY and CDR2 SVGAGI. There are 14 residues in the CDR3. The ends lost 6 bases at V and 3 bases at J; junction bases unmatched: 2. As DNA, the CDR3 is TGTGCCAGCAGCGGGACTAGCGGGATCTACGAGCAGTACTTC. It specifies CASSGTSGIYEQYF.

This chain links TRBV7-2 with TRBJ1-6; tentatively, D is TRBD1 (5 bases). The CDR3 sequence is 14 residues long. Deletions cut 1 base from V and 13 bases from J, with 14 bases between. The germline V gene encodes CDR1 SGHTA and CDR2 FQGNSA. CDR3 amino acids: CASSLGGGLSPLHF. The CDR3 DNA sequence: TGTGCCAGCAGCTTAGGGGGCGGCTTGTCGCCCCTCCACTTT.

The chain joins TRBV10-3 to TRBJ1-2; 9 bases agree with TRBD1. The junction had 14 bases not matched to a gene; V was cut back by 10 bases and J by 2 bases. The CDR3 has 16 residues. CDR1 is ENHRY and CDR2 is SYGVKD in the germline V gene. The CDR3 protein is CATKNTGQGLNYGYTF. The CDR3 DNA follows: TGTGCCACGAAAAACACGGGACAGGGACTAAACTATGGCTACACCTTC.

The V and J genes are TRBV30 and TRBJ1-2, with D possibly TRBD1 on 5 matching bases. The CDR3 spans 14 residues. The germline V and J ends were trimmed by 0 bases and 7 bases, with 15 bases remaining between them. The germline CDR1 and CDR2 sequences are GTSNPN and SVGIG (reference sequence). The CDR3 spells CAWSVLVAGGGYTF. The DNA of the CDR3 is TGTGCCTGGAGTGTATTGGTAGCGGGGGGTGGCTACACCTTC.

The chain employs TRBV19 and TRBJ2-7; 8 nucleotides align to TRBD2. In germline, CDR1 is LNHDA, CDR2 SQIVND (reference sequence). The CDR3 has 11 amino acids. CDR3 sequence reads: CASGASYEQYF. In DNA, the CDR3 is TGTGCTAGCGGGGCCTCCTACGAGCAGTACTTC.

This chain uses TRBV2 with TRBJ2-1, with TRBD1 matching 10 bases. With V trimmed by 4 bases and J by 13 bases, 7 bases remained unmatched. Per the germline V gene, CDR1 is SNHLY and CDR2 is FYNNEI. CDR3 length: 13 amino acids. The CDR3 reads CASSGGTGEVQFF. CDR3 DNA sequence: TGTGCCAGCAGTGGAGGGACAGGGGAGGTTCAGTTCTTC.

The V call is TRBV5-4, the J call TRBJ1-3; 8 positions agree with TRBD1. J lost 4 bases, V lost 3 bases, and 3 bases had no gene match. Germline assignment: CDR1 SGHNT and CDR2 YYREEE (reference sequence). The CDR3 has 14 residues. Written as DNA, the CDR3 is TGTGCCAGCAGCTCTCAGGGGGCCGGAAACACCATATATTTT. Protein sequence: CASSSQGAGNTIYF.

The chain recombines TRBV28 with TRBJ1-6; D is perhaps TRBD1 (6 bases). The V gene lost 10 bases and the J gene lost 5 bases, with 12 bases spanning the gap. This CDR3 is 13 amino acids long. From germline, CDR1 is MDHEN and CDR2 SYDVKM. The DNA for the CDR3 is TGTGCCATGTGGGGGCAGGATAATTCACCCCTCCACTTT. It codes for CAMWGQDNSPLHF.

The genes are TRBV29-1 and TRBJ2-3; 7 nucleotides agree with TRBD2. From germline, CDR1 is SQVTM and CDR2 ANQGSEA. The CDR3 has 13 amino acids. V was pared by 8 bases and J by 0 bases, with 5 bases of the junction left unmatched. The chain's CDR3 is CSSYSGSTDTQYF. For the CDR3, the DNA is TGCAGCTCTTATAGCGGGAGCACAGATACGCAGTATTTT.

The chain links TRBV9 to TRBJ1-5; TRBD1 matches 7 bases. The CDR3 loop spans 14 amino acids. With V trimmed by 4 bases and J by 4 bases, 5 bases remained unmatched. Germline V gene data show CDR1 as SGDLS and CDR2 as YYNGEE. CDR3 in DNA: TGTGCCAGCAGCAAAGGGACAGCTAATCAGCCCCAGCATTTT. It specifies CASSKGTANQPQHF.

The rearrangement joins TRBV11-2 to TRBJ1-1; tentatively, D is TRBD1 (6 bases). The V end was cut by 2 bases, the J end by 5 bases, with 12 bases between. The CDR3 loop spans 14 amino acids. Germline V gives CDR1 SGHAT, CDR2 FQNNGV. In DNA, the CDR3 is TGTGCCAGCAGCTTATTGACAGGAACGACTGAAGCTTTCTTT. It encodes CASSLLTGTTEAFF.